The TCR beta chain under discussion was sequenced for a study of shared T cell receptors in the human thymus. Germline V gene sequence: CDR1 LGHNA, CDR2 YSLEER. CDR3 length: 14 amino acids. V lost 8 bases, J lost 4 bases, and 9 bases stayed unmatched. The data were produced by immunoSEQ multiplex PCR, yet TCRdb's version contains in-frame clones alone and is incomplete. The sample contains 500,000 to 550,000 clones, approximately 78% of which appear only once. This clone was counted only a few times. The same data also went into a second study, on human thymus T cells. As reported in that work: The donors were infants in Finland with congenital heart defects, otherwise immunologically healthy. Thymus tissue for the work was resected from patients undergoing corrective heart surgery. V and J gene usage appeared biased in thymic and blood repertoires. Highly overlapping thymic repertoires among unrelated individuals were reported in related research.

The TCR sequence derives from a boy under three years old with a congenital heart defect. The source material was thymocytes. The chain uses TRBV4-3 and TRBJ2-7; TRBD2 matches at 9 bases. The CDR3 DNA reads TGCGCCAGCCGTCCTAGCGGGATGTATTACGAGCAGTACTTC. Amino acid sequence: CASRPSGMYYEQYF.